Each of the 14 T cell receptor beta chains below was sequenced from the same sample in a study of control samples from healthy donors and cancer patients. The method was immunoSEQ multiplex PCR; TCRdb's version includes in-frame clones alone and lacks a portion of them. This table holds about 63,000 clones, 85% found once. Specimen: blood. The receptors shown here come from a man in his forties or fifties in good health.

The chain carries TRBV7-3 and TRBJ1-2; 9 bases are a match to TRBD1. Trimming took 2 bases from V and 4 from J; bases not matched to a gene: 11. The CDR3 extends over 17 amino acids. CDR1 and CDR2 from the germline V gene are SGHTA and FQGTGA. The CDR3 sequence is CASSLQGQGTYGYGYTF. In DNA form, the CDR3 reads TGTGCCAGCAGCTTACAGGGACAGGGAACGTATGGCTATGGCTACACCTTC.

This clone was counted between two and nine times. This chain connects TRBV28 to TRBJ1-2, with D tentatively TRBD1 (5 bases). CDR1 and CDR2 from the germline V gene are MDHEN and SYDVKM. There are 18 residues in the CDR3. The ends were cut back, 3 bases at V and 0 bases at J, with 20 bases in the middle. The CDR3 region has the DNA TGTGCCAGCAGTTTGTCCAGGGACGGGGATATAGCTAACTATGGCTACACCTTC. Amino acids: CASSLSRDGDIANYGYTF.

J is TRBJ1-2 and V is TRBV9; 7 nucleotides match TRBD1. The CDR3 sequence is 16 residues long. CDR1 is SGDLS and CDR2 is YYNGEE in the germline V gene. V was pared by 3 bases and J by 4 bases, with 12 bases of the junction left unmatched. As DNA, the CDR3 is TGTGCCAGCAGCGCACCAGACAGGGTTGGAGCCTATGGCTACACCTTC. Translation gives CASSAPDRVGAYGYTF.

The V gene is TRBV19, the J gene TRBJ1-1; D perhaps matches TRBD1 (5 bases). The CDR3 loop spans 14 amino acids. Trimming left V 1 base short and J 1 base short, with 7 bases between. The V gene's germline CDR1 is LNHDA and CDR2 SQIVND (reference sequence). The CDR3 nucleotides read TGTGCCAGTAGTATAGGCCAGGGGAACACTGAAGCTTTCTTT. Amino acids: CASSIGQGNTEAFF.

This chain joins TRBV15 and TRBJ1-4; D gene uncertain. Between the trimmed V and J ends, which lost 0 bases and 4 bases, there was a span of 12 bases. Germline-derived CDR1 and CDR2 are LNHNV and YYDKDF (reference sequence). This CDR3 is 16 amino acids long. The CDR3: CATSRDRQGYNEKLFF. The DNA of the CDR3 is TGTGCCACCAGCAGAGACCGACAAGGGTATAATGAAAAACTGTTTTTT.

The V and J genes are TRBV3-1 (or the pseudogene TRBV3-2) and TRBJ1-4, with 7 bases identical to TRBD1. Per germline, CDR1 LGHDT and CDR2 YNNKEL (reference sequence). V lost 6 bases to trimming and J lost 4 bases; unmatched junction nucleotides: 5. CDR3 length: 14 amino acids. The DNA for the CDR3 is TGTGCCAGCAGGAATAGGGGGCTTAATGAAAAACTGTTTTTT. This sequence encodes CASRNRGLNEKLFF.

CDR3 region: CASTREGWENYGYTF. The CDR3 DNA sequence: TGTGCCAGCACCCGAGAAGGTTGGGAAAACTATGGCTACACCTTC. V gene TRBV7-9 combines with J gene TRBJ1-2; D not resolved. Germline CDR1 is SEHNR and CDR2 is FQNEAQ (reference sequence). There are 15 residues in the CDR3. Trimming took 7 bases from V and 2 from J, leaving 17 bases between them.

The DNA of the CDR3 is TGTGCCAGCAGCGTGTTAGGGGGGACGTATGGCTACACCTTC. It translates to CASSVLGGTYGYTF. V is TRBV9 and J is TRBJ1-2; possible D gene TRBD1, 6 bases. This CDR3 has 14 amino acids. Trimming cost V 2 bases and J 5 bases, with 13 bases left between them. Germline V gene lookup returns CDR1 SGDLS and CDR2 YYNGEE.

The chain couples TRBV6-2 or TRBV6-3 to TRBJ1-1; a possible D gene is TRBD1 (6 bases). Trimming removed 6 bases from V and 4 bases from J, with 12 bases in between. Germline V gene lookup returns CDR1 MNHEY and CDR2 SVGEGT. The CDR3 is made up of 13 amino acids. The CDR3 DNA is TGTGCCAGCAGCGACGTAGGGGGCACTGAAGCTTTCTTT. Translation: CASSDVGGTEAFF.

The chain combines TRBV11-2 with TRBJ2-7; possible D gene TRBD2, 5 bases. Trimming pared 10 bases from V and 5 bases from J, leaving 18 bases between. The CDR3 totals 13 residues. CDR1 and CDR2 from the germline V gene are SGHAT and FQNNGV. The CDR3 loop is CATTEALGNEQYF. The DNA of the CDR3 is TGTGCCACCACTGAGGCCCTCGGGAACGAGCAGTACTTC.

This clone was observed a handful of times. This chain's CDR3 is CASSRQGLTSPLHF. The CDR3 region has the DNA TGTGCCAGCAGCCGACAGGGCTTGACTTCACCCCTCCACTTT. The V call is TRBV7-3, the J call TRBJ1-6; 7 nucleotides align to TRBD1. Germline assignment: CDR1 SGHTA and CDR2 FQGTGA. The V gene end was trimmed by 5 bases and the J gene end by 9 bases; junction bases not matched to a gene: 7. This CDR3 spans 14 amino acids.

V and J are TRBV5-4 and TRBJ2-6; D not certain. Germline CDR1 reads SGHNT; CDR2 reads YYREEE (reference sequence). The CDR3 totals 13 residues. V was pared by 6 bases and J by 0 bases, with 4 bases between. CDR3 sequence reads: CASTRSGANVLTF. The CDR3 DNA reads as TGTGCCAGCACCCGCTCTGGGGCCAACGTCCTGACTTTC.

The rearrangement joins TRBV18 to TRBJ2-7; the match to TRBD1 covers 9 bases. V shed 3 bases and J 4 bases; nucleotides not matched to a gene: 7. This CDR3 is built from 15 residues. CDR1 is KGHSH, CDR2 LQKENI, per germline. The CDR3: CASSPAGTGLYEQYF. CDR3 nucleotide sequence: TGTGCCAGCTCACCGGCCGGGACAGGGTTATACGAGCAGTACTTC.

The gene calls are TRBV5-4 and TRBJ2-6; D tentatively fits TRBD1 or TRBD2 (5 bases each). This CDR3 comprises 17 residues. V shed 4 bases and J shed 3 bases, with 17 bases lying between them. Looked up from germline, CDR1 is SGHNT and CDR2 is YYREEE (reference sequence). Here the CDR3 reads CASSVRDRPVGANVLTF. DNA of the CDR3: TGTGCCAGCAGCGTCCGGGACCGACCGGTTGGGGCCAACGTCCTGACTTTC.